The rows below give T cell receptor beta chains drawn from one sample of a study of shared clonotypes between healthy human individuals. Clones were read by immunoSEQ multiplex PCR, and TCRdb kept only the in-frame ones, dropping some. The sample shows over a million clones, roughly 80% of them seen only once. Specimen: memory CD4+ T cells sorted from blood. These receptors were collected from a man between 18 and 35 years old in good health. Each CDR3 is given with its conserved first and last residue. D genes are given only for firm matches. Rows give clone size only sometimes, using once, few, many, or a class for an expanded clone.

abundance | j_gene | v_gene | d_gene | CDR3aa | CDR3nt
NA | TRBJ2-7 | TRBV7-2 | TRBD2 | CASSRTSGRYEQYF | TGTGCCAGCAGCCGCACTAGCGGGAGGTACGAGCAGTACTTC
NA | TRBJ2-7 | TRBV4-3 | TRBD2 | CASSLRTTGGSYEQYF | TGCGCCAGCAGCTTACGAACTACGGGAGGCTCTTACGAGCAGTACTTC
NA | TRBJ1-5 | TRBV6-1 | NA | CASSGTENQPQHF | TGTGCCAGCAGCGGGACTGAAAATCAGCCCCAGCATTTT
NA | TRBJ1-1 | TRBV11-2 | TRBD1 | CASSWTGARTEAFF | TGTGCCAGCAGTTGGACAGGGGCACGCACTGAAGCTTTCTTT
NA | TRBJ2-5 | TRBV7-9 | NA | CASNRGGTQYF | TGTGCCAGCAATAGGGGTGGGACCCAGTACTTC
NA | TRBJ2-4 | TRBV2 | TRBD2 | CASRQAGENIQYF | TGTGCCAGCAGACAAGCGGGGGAAAACATTCAGTACTTC
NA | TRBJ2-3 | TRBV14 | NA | CASSQGDTQYF | TGTGCCAGCAGCCAAGGGGATACGCAGTATTTT
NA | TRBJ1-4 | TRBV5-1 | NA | CASSSQGSNEKLFF | TGCGCCAGCAGCTCACAGGGCTCTAATGAAAAACTGTTTTTT
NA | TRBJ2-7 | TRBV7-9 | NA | CASSLSGYEQYF | TGTGCCAGCAGCTTAAGTGGATACGAGCAGTACTTC
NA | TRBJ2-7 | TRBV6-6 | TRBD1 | CASSTGGTYEQYF | TGTGCCAGCAGTACAGGGGGAACCTACGAGCAGTACTTC
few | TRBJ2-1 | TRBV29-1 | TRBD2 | CSVPRGSGGFGYEQFF | TGCAGCGTTCCCCGGGGTAGCGGGGGGTTTGGGTATGAGCAGTTCTTC
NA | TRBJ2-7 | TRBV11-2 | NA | CASTKSQGTSYEQYF | TGTGCCAGCACCAAATCCCAGGGGACTTCTTACGAGCAGTACTTC
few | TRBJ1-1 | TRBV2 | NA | CASSRANTEAFF | TGTGCCAGCAGTCGGGCTAACACTGAAGCTTTCTTT
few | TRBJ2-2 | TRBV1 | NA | CTSSQGTSNTGELFF | TGCACCAGCAGCCAGGGGACCTCGAACACCGGGGAGCTGTTTTTT
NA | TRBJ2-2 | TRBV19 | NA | CASSMEGILGELFF | TGTGCCAGTAGTATGGAGGGTATCTTGGGGGAGCTGTTTTTT
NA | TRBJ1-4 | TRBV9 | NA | CASSAGGGTTNEKLFF | TGTGCCAGCAGCGCAGGCGGTGGGACGACTAATGAAAAACTGTTTTTT
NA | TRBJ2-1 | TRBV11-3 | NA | CASSLGIASSYNEQFF | TGTGCCAGCAGCTTAGGGATCGCCAGCTCCTACAATGAGCAGTTCTTC
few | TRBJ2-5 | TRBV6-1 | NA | CASSEGASNSIETQYF | TGTGCCAGCAGTGAAGGGGCGTCCAACAGCATAGAGACCCAGTACTTC
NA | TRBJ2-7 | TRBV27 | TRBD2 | CASSLGLVAEQYF | TGTGCCAGCAGTTTGGGACTAGTGGCCGAGCAGTACTTC
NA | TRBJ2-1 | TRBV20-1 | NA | CSANLIIGQFF | TGCAGTGCCAACCTGATCATTGGGCAGTTCTTC
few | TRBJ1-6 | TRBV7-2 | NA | CASSPTFLLGSPLHF | TGTGCCAGCAGCCCGACTTTTCTATTGGGATCACCCCTCCACTTT
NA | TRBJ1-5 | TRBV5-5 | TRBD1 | CASSLGTGSNQPQHF | TGTGCCAGCAGCCTAGGGACAGGTAGCAATCAGCCCCAGCATTTT
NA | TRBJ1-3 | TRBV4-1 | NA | CASSPISSSGNTIYF | TGCGCCAGCAGCCCCATTTCGAGCTCTGGAAACACCATATATTTT
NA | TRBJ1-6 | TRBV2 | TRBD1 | CASKTGPYNSPLHF | TGTGCCAGCAAGACAGGGCCCTATAATTCACCCCTCCACTTT
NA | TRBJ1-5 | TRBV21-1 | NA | CASSDRNQPQHF | TGTGCCAGCAGCGACAGAAATCAGCCCCAGCATTTT
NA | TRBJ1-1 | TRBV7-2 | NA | CASSQGRTGSEAFF | TGTGCCAGCAGCCAGGGACGGACGGGCTCTGAAGCTTTCTTT
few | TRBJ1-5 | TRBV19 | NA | CASNDMAGVITPQHF | TGTGCCAGTAATGATATGGCGGGTGTAATAACGCCCCAGCATTTT
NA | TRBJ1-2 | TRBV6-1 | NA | CASSELPDRYGYTF | TGTGCCAGCAGTGAATTACCAGACAGATATGGCTACACCTTC
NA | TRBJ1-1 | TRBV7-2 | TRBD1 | CASSFRTGGNTEAFF | TGTGCCAGCAGCTTCAGGACAGGTGGGAACACTGAAGCTTTCTTT
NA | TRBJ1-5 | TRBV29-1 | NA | CSVGAEDQPQHF | TGCAGCGTTGGGGCAGAGGATCAGCCCCAGCATTTT
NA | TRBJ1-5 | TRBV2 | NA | CATGAASYQPQHF | TGTGCCACCGGGGCAGCTAGTTATCAGCCCCAGCATTTT
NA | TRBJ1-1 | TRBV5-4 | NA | CASSSGGVGTEAFF | TGTGCCAGCAGCTCGGGAGGGGTAGGGACTGAAGCTTTCTTT
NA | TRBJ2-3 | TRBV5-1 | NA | CASSLASVTDTQYF | TGCGCCAGCAGCTTGGCGTCAGTCACAGATACGCAGTATTTT
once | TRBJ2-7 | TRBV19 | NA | CASSRAVGEQYF | TGTGCCAGTAGTCGGGCAGTAGGAGAGCAGTACTTC
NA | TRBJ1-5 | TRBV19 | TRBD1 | CASTKTGVNQPQHF | TGTGCCAGTACCAAAACAGGGGTTAATCAGCCCCAGCATTTT
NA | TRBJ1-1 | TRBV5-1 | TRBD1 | CASSLEGGGQSKGSKAFF | TGCGCCAGCAGCTTGGAAGGAGGGGGACAGTCCAAGGGGTCGAAAGCTTTCTTT
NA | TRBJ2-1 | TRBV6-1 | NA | CATWFGTANEQFF | TGTGCCACCTGGTTCGGGACTGCTAATGAGCAGTTCTTC
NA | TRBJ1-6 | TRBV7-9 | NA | CASSYAGGSYNSPLHF | TGTGCCAGCAGCTATGCTGGGGGTTCCTATAATTCACCCCTCCACTTT
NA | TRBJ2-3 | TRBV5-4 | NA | CASSSFRGTDTQYF | TGTGCCAGCAGCTCCTTTAGGGGCACAGATACGCAGTATTTT
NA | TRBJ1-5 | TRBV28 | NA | CASSHGAGGNQPQHF | TGTGCCAGCAGTCACGGGGCAGGGGGCAATCAGCCCCAGCATTTT
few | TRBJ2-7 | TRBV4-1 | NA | CASSQGALWEQYF | TGCGCCAGCAGCCAAGGGGCCCTTTGGGAGCAGTACTTC
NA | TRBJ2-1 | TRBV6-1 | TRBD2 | CASSEGPTSTWQFF | TGTGCCAGCAGTGAAGGACCGACTAGCACATGGCAGTTCTTC